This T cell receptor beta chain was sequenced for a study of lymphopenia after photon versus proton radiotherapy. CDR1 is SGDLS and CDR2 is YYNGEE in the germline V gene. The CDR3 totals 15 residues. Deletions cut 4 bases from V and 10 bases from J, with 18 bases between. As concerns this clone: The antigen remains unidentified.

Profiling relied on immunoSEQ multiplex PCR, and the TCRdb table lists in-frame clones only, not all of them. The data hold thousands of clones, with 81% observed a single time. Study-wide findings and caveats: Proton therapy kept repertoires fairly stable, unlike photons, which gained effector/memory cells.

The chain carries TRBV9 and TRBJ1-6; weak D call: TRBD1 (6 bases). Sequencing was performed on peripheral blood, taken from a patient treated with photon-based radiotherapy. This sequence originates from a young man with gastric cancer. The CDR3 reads CASSPSGGAGSPLHF. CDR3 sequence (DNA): TGTGCCAGCAGCCCAAGTGGGGGGGCCGGCTCACCCCTCCACTTT.